Below are 22 T cell receptor beta chains sequenced from a single sample in a study of radiotherapy plus CTLA-4 blockade in lung cancer. Using immunoSEQ multiplex PCR, the repertoire was profiled, and TCRdb retains in-frame clones only, with some absent. The sample includes around 78,000 clones, more than 60% of them seen just once. Sequenced here: peripheral blood, sampled from a patient treated with radiotherapy plus ipilimumab. Receptors were obtained from a human donor with non-small cell lung cancer who had a partial response to radiotherapy plus ipilimumab. Some clones in this sample may be carry-over from other donors' samples.

The chain recombines TRBV15 with TRBJ1-1; 8 nucleotides agree with TRBD1. Germline V gene sequence: CDR1 LNHNV, CDR2 YYDKDF (reference sequence). J lost 1 base, V lost 8 bases, and 6 bases had no gene match. The CDR3 is 14 amino acids. The CDR3 is CATEPQGANTEAFF. In DNA form, the CDR3 reads TGTGCCACCGAACCTCAGGGGGCGAACACTGAAGCTTTCTTT.

With regard to this clone: One end of the junction varies from germline; a read error may be responsible. The genes are TRBV5-1 and TRBJ2-5; perhaps TRBD2 as D (5 bases). The CDR3 contains 15 residues. Per the germline V gene, CDR1 is SGHRS and CDR2 is YFSETQ. CDR3 in DNA: TGCGCCAGCAGTTTGGGCAGCGGCCTACAAGAGACCCAGTACTTC. This encodes CASSLGSGLQETQYF.

V usage is TRBV5-6 and J usage is TRBJ2-7; D is unclear. Per germline, CDR1 SGHDT and CDR2 YYEEEE. The CDR3 runs 11 residues. V shed 0 bases and J shed 7 bases, with 5 bases lying between them. The CDR3 loop is CASSLGEEQYF. As DNA, the CDR3 is TGTGCCAGCAGCTTGGGTGAGGAGCAGTACTTC.

The chain employs TRBV10-1 and TRBJ2-2; D is unresolved. The CDR3 is made up of 13 amino acids. Between the trimmed V and J ends, which lost 4 bases and 5 bases, there was a span of 8 bases. Germline CDR1 WNHNN, CDR2 SYGVQD (reference sequence). The CDR3 region is CASSGSGTGELFF. The CDR3 DNA reads TGCGCCAGCAGTGGATCGGGTACCGGGGAGCTGTTTTTT.

V is TRBV28 and J is TRBJ1-4; weak D call: TRBD1 (6 bases). The V gene's germline CDR1 is MDHEN and CDR2 SYDVKM. V lost 8 bases and J lost 7, with 23 bases in between. CDR3 length equals 16 residues. In DNA form, the CDR3 reads TGTGCCAGCGTTATAGGCGGGGGCAGCCCGCCTGAAAAACTGTTTTTT. As protein: CASVIGGGSPPEKLFF.

Turning to this clone: One junction end does not reproduce the germline sequence, and a read error may be involved. The genes are TRBV5-4 and TRBJ2-2; weak D call: TRBD1 (6 bases). This CDR3 has 16 residues. Germline V gene lookup returns CDR1 SGHNT and CDR2 YYREEE (reference sequence). The CDR3 sequence: CASSSPGHSNAGELFF. The CDR3 coding sequence is TGTGCCAGCAGCTCTCCGGGACACTCGAACGCCGGGGAGCTGTTTTTT.

This clone was counted a few times. The V gene is TRBV7-9, the J gene TRBJ1-1; D gene ambiguous. Germline V gives CDR1 SEHNR, CDR2 FQNEAQ (reference sequence). The CDR3 has 12 residues. The ends were cut back, 7 bases at V and 0 bases at J, with 6 bases in the middle. This chain's CDR3 is CASTVMNTEAFF. In DNA form, the CDR3 reads TGTGCCAGCACCGTTATGAACACTGAAGCTTTCTTT.

V and J are TRBV6-6 and TRBJ2-3, with a weak D call TRBD2 (6 bases). Germline V gene sequence: CDR1 MNHNY, CDR2 SVGAGI (reference sequence). The CDR3 is 15 residues long. V shed 2 bases and J shed 1 base, with 10 bases lying between them. The CDR3 sequence is CASSYTGEGTDTQYF. CDR3 DNA: TGTGCCAGCAGTTACACGGGAGAGGGCACAGATACGCAGTATTTT.

This sequence joins TRBV27 and TRBJ2-1, with 12 bases aligning to TRBD2. This CDR3 comprises 17 residues. V was pared by 10 bases and J by 5 bases, with 15 bases of the junction left unmatched. Germline-derived CDR1 and CDR2 are MNHEY and SMNVEV (reference sequence). CDR3 nucleotide sequence: TGTGCCACCCCTGGACTAGCGGGGCGGGCCTGGGACAATGAGCAGTTCTTC. Residues: CATPGLAGRAWDNEQFF.

This chain links TRBV6-5 with TRBJ2-6, with 7 bases identical to TRBD1. This CDR3 spans 15 amino acids. V lost 6 bases to trimming and J lost 2 bases; unmatched junction nucleotides: 4. Germline V gene data show CDR1 as MNHEY and CDR2 as SVGAGI. CDR3 protein: CASSQTGAGANVLTF. Written as DNA, the CDR3 is TGTGCCAGCAGCCAAACAGGGGCTGGGGCCAACGTCCTGACTTTC.

The chain is built from TRBV28 and TRBJ2-1, with D possibly being TRBD2 (6 bases). The V gene's germline CDR1 is MDHEN and CDR2 SYDVKM. The CDR3 loop spans 15 amino acids. Trimming cost V 8 bases and J 5 bases, with 19 bases left between them. The CDR3: CASVRPRGLDNEQFF. DNA for the CDR3: TGTGCCAGCGTAAGGCCGCGGGGCCTAGACAATGAGCAGTTCTTC.

This clone was picked up one time. The V call is TRBV2, the J call TRBJ1-1; 8 nucleotides align to TRBD1. The CDR3 is made up of 13 amino acids. V shed 6 bases and J 4 bases; nucleotides not matched to a gene: 4. Per the germline V gene, CDR1 is SNHLY and CDR2 is FYNNEI. CDR3 in amino acids: CASRTGVGTEAFF. CDR3 in DNA: TGTGCCAGCAGGACAGGGGTCGGCACTGAAGCTTTCTTT.

The chain uses TRBV6-1 and TRBJ1-1, with D unclear. There are 13 residues in the CDR3. V shed 5 bases and J shed 11 bases, with 18 bases lying between them. From germline, CDR1 is MNHNS and CDR2 SASEGT. The CDR3 sequence: CASSPRGGGWAFF. The CDR3 coding sequence is TGTGCCAGCAGTCCCCGAGGCGGCGGGTGGGCTTTCTTT.

The chain recombines TRBV27 with TRBJ2-7; perhaps TRBD2 as D (5 bases). This CDR3 region has 15 residues. Germline-derived CDR1 and CDR2 are MNHEY and SMNVEV (reference sequence). Trimming removed 6 bases at V and 1 base at J, with 16 bases between. The CDR3 is CASSPKTGFSYEQYF. CDR3 sequence (DNA): TGTGCCAGCAGCCCCAAGACGGGATTTTCCTACGAGCAGTACTTC.

V gene TRBV29-1 combines with J gene TRBJ2-7; 12 bases line up with TRBD1. This CDR3 has 14 amino acids. Germline V gene sequence: CDR1 SQVTM, CDR2 ANQGSEA. V dropped 3 bases and J dropped 9; count of bases not matched to a gene: 9. The CDR3 nucleotides read TGCAGCGTTGAGGAAGGGACAGGGGGCGTAGGGCAGTACTTC. Its translation: CSVEEGTGGVGQYF.

V gene TRBV11-2 combines with J gene TRBJ1-2, with D possibly matching TRBD1 (5 bases). This CDR3 is 14 amino acids long. V lost 5 bases and J 8 bases, leaving 18 bases between the germline ends. CDR1 is SGHAT, CDR2 FQNNGV, per germline. The CDR3: CASSRVGAGQGYTF. The CDR3 DNA sequence: TGTGCCAGCAGCCGAGTTGGGGCCGGCCAAGGCTACACCTTC. Combining the CDR3 with reference TRBV11-2 and TRBJ1-2 gives the whole variable domain EAGVAQSPRYKIIEKRQSVAFWCNPISGHATLYWYQQILGQGPKLLIQFQNNGVVDDSQLPKDRFSAERLKGVDSTLKIQPAKLEDSAVYLCASSRVGAGQGYTFGSGTRLTVV.

V and J are TRBV20-1 and TRBJ2-5; D might be TRBD1 (5 bases). The CDR3 is 11 amino acids. Germline CDR1 reads DFQATT; CDR2 reads SNEGSKA (reference sequence). Deletions cut 6 bases from V and 6 bases from J, with 11 bases between. The CDR3: CSAGQGQTQYF. In DNA form, the CDR3 reads TGCAGTGCCGGTCAGGGTCAGACCCAGTACTTC.

This chain joins TRBV2 and TRBJ2-3; D may be TRBD2 (6 bases). The ends were cut back, 4 bases at V and 12 bases at J, with 17 bases in the middle. Germline CDR1 reads SNHLY; CDR2 reads FYNNEI. This CDR3 region has 13 residues. The CDR3 reads CASSAGESSYQYF. As DNA, the CDR3 is TGTGCCAGCAGTGCGGGGGAGAGTTCCTACCAGTATTTT.

The gene calls are TRBV7-9 and TRBJ1-1, with 7 bases aligning to TRBD1. V shed 0 bases, J shed 5 bases, and the junction held 9 bases outside the gene matches. Germline V gene data show CDR1 as SEHNR and CDR2 as FQNEAQ (reference sequence). The CDR3 covers 16 residues. CDR3 sequence reads: CASSLAPTGKNTEAFF. Written as DNA, the CDR3 is TGTGCCAGCAGCTTAGCTCCGACAGGGAAGAATACTGAAGCTTTCTTT.

V usage is TRBV5-4 and J usage is TRBJ2-2; tentative D call: TRBD1 (6 bases). The germline CDR1 and CDR2 sequences are SGHNT and YYREEE (reference sequence). This CDR3 region has 16 residues. The V gene lost 4 bases and the J gene lost 0 bases, with 13 bases spanning the gap. CDR3 region: CASSRPGQTNTGELFF. The CDR3 nucleotides read TGTGCCAGCAGCCGTCCCGGACAGACGAACACCGGGGAGCTGTTTTTT.

This rearrangement joins TRBV7-6 to TRBJ2-1; 7 bases are shared with TRBD2. The V and J ends lost 3 bases and 6 bases, in that order; junction bases with no gene match: 11. Germline-derived CDR1 and CDR2 are SGHVS and FNYEAQ. The CDR3 spans 16 residues. As DNA, the CDR3 is TGTGCCAGCAGCTTTATTGGCGGGAGCTTTGGCAATGAGCAGTTCTTC. Amino acid sequence: CASSFIGGSFGNEQFF.

The chain is built from TRBV10-2 and TRBJ2-3; tentatively, D is TRBD2 (6 bases). In germline, CDR1 is WSHSY, CDR2 SAAADI. V was cut by 4 bases and J by 0 bases, with 11 bases left in between. This CDR3 contains 15 residues. The CDR3: CASSVTSPSTDTQYF. CDR3 nucleotides: TGCGCCAGCAGTGTCACTAGCCCAAGCACAGATACGCAGTATTTT.